This record looks at one T cell receptor beta chain sequence and its context. The authors' processing: How many nucleated cells were present was estimated from reference gene primer amplification. Only in-frame clones appear in the TCRdb table, and some are missing; sequencing was by immunoSEQ multiplex PCR. V and J calls and clone size are given by that table; D and trimming were obtained from the DNA. The table records approximately 99,000 clones, 84% of them present only once. The data stem from a study of blood T cell repertoires in COVID-19. Study information: The United States, Italy and Spain supplied acute and convalescent COVID-19 samples. PBMCs, B-cell-depleted T cells, or T cells provided the cDNA or gDNA that made up the material.

The sample comprised peripheral blood. This TCR came from a man aged 70 or older with active or convalescent COVID-19.

The CDR3 nucleotides are TGTGCCAGCGGAGGGAGCTCCTACGAGCAGTACTTC. It specifies CASGGSSYEQYF. This chain joins TRBV27 and TRBJ2-7, with TRBD2 as a possible D gene (6 bases). CDR1 and CDR2 from the germline V gene are MNHEY and SMNVEV (reference sequence). CDR3 length equals 12 residues. V lost 8 bases to trimming and J lost 0 bases, with 8 bases between them.